A selection of T cell receptor beta chains follows, all from one sample in a study of T cell repertoires in cytomegalovirus infection. TCRdb used MiXCR to reprocess the reads, holding one entry per CDR3 protein. This sample has 630,000 or so distinct CDR3 sequences, with more than 20% found just once. Material: CD8+ T cells from PBMCs. These TCRs come from a human donor in good health (CMV status not recorded). Some clones in this sample may be carry-over from other donors' samples. CDR3s include the opening cysteine and the closing phenylalanine or tryptophan. The order of the fields is D gene, V gene, J gene, clone size, CDR3 protein, CDR3 DNA. The D gene is left open where the match is weak. A row's size may be missing; if present it is once, few, many or a size class.

>NA|TRBV9|TRBJ2-1|NA
CASSVEGRGVDEQFF
TGTGCCAGCAGCGTAGAGGGCAGGGGAGTGGATGAGCAGTTCTTC
>NA|TRBV20-1|TRBJ1-2|NA
CSSPREGLDYGYTF
TGCAGTTCCCCCCGGGAAGGGTTGGACTATGGCTACACCTTC
>NA|TRBV5-5|TRBJ2-7|few
CASSSWDGSYEQYF
TGTGCCAGCAGCTCCTGGGACGGTTCCTACGAGCAGTACTTC
>NA|TRBV12-3/TRBV12-4|TRBJ2-7|few
CASSLVTGLGEQYF
TGTGCCAGCAGTTTAGTGACCGGCCTGGGCGAGCAGTACTTC
>NA|TRBV5-1|TRBJ2-3|few
CASSFWATGATDTQYF
TGCGCCAGCAGCTTTTGGGCCACAGGAGCCACAGATACGCAGTATTTT
>NA|TRBV20-1|TRBJ1-1|NA
CSEDVSTPEAFF
TGCAGCGAAGACGTGAGCACACCTGAAGCTTTCTTT
>TRBD2|TRBV20-1|TRBJ2-2|few
CSARDIVTSGTGELFF
TGCAGTGCTAGAGATATAGTGACTAGCGGCACCGGGGAGCTGTTTTTT
>TRBD1|TRBV12-3/TRBV12-4|TRBJ2-5|many
CASSEGASTQYF
TGTGCCAGCAGTGAGGGGGCGTCGACCCAGTACTTC
>NA|TRBV6-2/TRBV6-3|TRBJ1-1|many
CASSEGTEAFF
TGTGCCAGCAGTGAGGGGACTGAAGCTTTCTTT
>TRBD1|TRBV28|TRBJ1-5|NA
CASSRYEGARQPQHF
TGTGCCAGCAGTCGATACGAGGGGGCTCGTCAGCCCCAGCATTTT
>TRBD2|TRBV13|TRBJ2-5|NA
CASSLRTSGGRETQYF
TGTGCCAGCAGCCTCCGGACTAGCGGGGGCCGGGAGACCCAGTACTTC
>TRBD1|TRBV11-1|TRBJ2-1|few
CASSAPGTGSYNEQFF
TGTGCCAGCAGCGCCCCCGGGACAGGCTCCTACAATGAGCAGTTCTTC
>NA|TRBV6-1|TRBJ2-6|many
CASSLGAGQPTF
TGTGCCAGCAGTCTCGGAGCGGGACAGCCGACTTTC
>NA|TRBV4-1|TRBJ2-3|few
CASSQGEGGSTDTQYF
TGCGCCAGCAGCCAAGGCGAGGGGGGAAGCACAGATACGCAGTATTTT